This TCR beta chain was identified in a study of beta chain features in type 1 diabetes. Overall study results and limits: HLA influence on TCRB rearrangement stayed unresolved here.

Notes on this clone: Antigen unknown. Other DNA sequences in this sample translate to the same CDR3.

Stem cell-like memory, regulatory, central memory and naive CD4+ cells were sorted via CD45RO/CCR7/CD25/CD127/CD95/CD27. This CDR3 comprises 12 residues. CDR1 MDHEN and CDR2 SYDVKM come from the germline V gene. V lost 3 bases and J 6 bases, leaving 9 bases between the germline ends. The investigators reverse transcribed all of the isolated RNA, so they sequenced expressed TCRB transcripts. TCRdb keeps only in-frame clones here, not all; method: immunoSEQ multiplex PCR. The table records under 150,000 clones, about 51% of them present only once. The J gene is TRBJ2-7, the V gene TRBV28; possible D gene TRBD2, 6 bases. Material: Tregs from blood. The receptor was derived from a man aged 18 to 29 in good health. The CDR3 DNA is TGTGCCAGCAGTTTGGGGGGAAGCGAGCAGTACTTC. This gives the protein CASSLGGSEQYF.